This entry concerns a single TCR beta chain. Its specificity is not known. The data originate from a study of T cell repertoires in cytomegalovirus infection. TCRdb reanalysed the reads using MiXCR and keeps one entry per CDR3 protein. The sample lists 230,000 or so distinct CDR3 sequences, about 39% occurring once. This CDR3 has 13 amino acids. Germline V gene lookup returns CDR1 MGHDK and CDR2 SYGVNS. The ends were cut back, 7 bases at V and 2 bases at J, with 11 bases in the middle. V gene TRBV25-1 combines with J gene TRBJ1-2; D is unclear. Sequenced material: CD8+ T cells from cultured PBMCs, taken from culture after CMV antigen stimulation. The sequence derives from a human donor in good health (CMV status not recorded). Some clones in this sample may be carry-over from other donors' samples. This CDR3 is CASNGGSNYGYTF. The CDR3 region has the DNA TGTGCCAGCAATGGAGGTAGCAACTATGGCTACACCTTC.